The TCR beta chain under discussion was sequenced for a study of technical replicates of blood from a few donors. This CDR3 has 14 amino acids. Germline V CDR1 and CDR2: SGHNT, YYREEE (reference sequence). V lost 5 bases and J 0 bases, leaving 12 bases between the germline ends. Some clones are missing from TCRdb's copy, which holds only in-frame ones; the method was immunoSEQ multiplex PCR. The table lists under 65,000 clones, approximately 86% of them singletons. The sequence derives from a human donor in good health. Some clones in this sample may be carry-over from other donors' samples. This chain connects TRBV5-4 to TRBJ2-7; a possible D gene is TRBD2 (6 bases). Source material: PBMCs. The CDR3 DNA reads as TGTGCCAGCAGGATGGGGGGTAGCTCCTACGAGCAGTACTTC. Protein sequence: CASRMGGSSYEQYF.